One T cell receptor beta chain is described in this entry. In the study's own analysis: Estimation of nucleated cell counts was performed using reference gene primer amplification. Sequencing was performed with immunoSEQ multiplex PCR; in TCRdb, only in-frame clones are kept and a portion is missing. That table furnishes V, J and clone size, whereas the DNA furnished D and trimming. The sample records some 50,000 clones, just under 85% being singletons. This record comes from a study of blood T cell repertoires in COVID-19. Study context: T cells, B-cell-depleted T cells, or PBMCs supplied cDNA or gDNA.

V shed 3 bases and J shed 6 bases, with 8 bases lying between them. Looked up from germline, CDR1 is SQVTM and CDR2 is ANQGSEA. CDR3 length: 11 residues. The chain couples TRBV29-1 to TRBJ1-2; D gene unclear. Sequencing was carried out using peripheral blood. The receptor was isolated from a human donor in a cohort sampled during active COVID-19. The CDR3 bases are TGCAGCGTTGAGGTAACGGATGGCTACACCTTC. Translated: CSVEVTDGYTF.